This T cell receptor beta chain comes out of a study of blood T cell repertoires in COVID-19. Turning to the study itself: The study drew acute and convalescent COVID-19 samples from the United States, Italy and Spain.

Per the original methods: Counts of nucleated cells, estimated from reference gene primer amplification, were obtained. The repertoire was sequenced with immunoSEQ multiplex PCR; TCRdb's copy has only in-frame clones and lacks some. V and J calls and clone size are given by that table; D and trimming were obtained from the DNA. The sample lists about 260,000 clones, over 70% occurring once. CDR1 and CDR2 from the germline V gene are SGHTS and YDEGEE. CDR3 length: 15 amino acids. V was cut by 4 bases and J by 5 bases, with 15 bases left in between. Living in under 30 US areas, the participants were between roughly 18 and 90 years of age.

V gene TRBV5-8 combines with J gene TRBJ1-4; weak D call: TRBD1 (6 bases). The sample taken for sequencing was PBMCs or T cells enriched from blood (not recorded which). The TCR comes from a woman aged 40 to 50 who had been exposed to COVID-19. The CDR3 here is CASSDRTEGNEKLFF. The CDR3 region has the DNA TGTGCCAGCAGCGACAGGACAGAGGGGAATGAAAAACTGTTTTTT.